Listed below are T cell receptor beta chains from one sample, sequenced in a study of PD-1 blockade in classical Hodgkin lymphoma. Libraries were prepared by immunoSEQ multiplex PCR; TCRdb keeps only in-frame clonotypes and omits some of them. The table lists over 85,000 clones, 93% of them singletons, with just under 2% in the top ten. The specimen comprised peripheral blood mononuclear cells (PBMCs), sampled before the fourth cycle of nivolumab. All receptors come from a human donor with classical Hodgkin lymphoma. The CDR3 runs from the conserved cysteine through the conserved F or W. A D gene is named only where the DNA matches it firmly. Expanded clones get a size class; other rows say once, few or many, or leave the size out.

j_gene: TRBJ2-5
v_gene: TRBV7-3
d_gene: TRBD1
abundance: once
CDR3nt: TGTGCCAGCAGCGGTGACAGGGCAATGCCCCAGTACTTC
CDR3aa: CASSGDRAMPQYF

j_gene: TRBJ1-5
v_gene: TRBV27
d_gene: -
abundance: -
CDR3nt: TGTGCCAGCAGTTTTATCATCCTGGGGGGGATCGGTCAGCCCCAGCATTTT
CDR3aa: CASSFIILGGIGQPQHF

j_gene: TRBJ1-6
v_gene: TRBV27
d_gene: -
abundance: once
CDR3nt: TGTGCCAGCAGTTTCCATGGTAAACCCCTCCACTTT
CDR3aa: CASSFHGKPLHF

j_gene: TRBJ1-1
v_gene: TRBV28
d_gene: TRBD1
abundance: -
CDR3nt: TGTGCCAGCAGTCCCCCGACAGGGTTGAACACTGAAGCTTTCTTT
CDR3aa: CASSPPTGLNTEAFF

j_gene: TRBJ2-5
v_gene: TRBV2
d_gene: TRBD2
abundance: -
CDR3nt: TGTGCCAGCATAAGACTAGCGCGGGGTCAAGAGACCCAGTACTTC
CDR3aa: CASIRLARGQETQYF

j_gene: TRBJ1-5
v_gene: TRBV10-2
d_gene: -
abundance: -
CDR3nt: TGCGCCAGCAGTGAGTCTGGAGGGCGGCAGCCCCAGCATTTT
CDR3aa: CASSESGGRQPQHF

j_gene: TRBJ1-5
v_gene: TRBV19
d_gene: -
abundance: -
CDR3nt: TGTGCCAGTAGTATAGATCGGTGGAGACACGGGCGCCCATTTCAGCCCCAGCATTTT
CDR3aa: CASSIDRWRHGRPFQPQHF

j_gene: TRBJ1-2
v_gene: TRBV27
d_gene: -
abundance: -
CDR3nt: TGTGCCAGCAGTTTATCGAAGGGGGACGGGGGCTTTTATGGCTACACCTTC
CDR3aa: CASSLSKGDGGFYGYTF

j_gene: TRBJ2-7
v_gene: TRBV6-5
d_gene: -
abundance: -
CDR3nt: TGTGCCAGCAGTTCCGGGGGCCATGCTTTCGAGCAGTACTTC
CDR3aa: CASSSGGHAFEQYF

j_gene: TRBJ2-1
v_gene: TRBV19
d_gene: TRBD2
abundance: -
CDR3nt: TGTGCCAGTAGACTACTAGCGAGCGAAAGTGAGCAGTTCTTC
CDR3aa: CASRLLASESEQFF

j_gene: TRBJ2-7
v_gene: TRBV28
d_gene: TRBD1
abundance: -
CDR3nt: TGTGCCAGCAGTTCACCGAATACCGGGACAGGGCCTTTGGCGCTCTACTACGAGCAGTACTTC
CDR3aa: CASSSPNTGTGPLALYYEQYF

j_gene: TRBJ1-2
v_gene: TRBV9
d_gene: -
abundance: -
CDR3nt: TGTGCCAGCAGCGTAGCTTCACAGATGTATGGCTACACCTTC
CDR3aa: CASSVASQMYGYTF

j_gene: TRBJ1-2
v_gene: TRBV19
d_gene: -
abundance: once
CDR3nt: TGTGCCAGTGGGCCGCGTACTAACTATGGCTACACCTTC
CDR3aa: CASGPRTNYGYTF

j_gene: TRBJ1-1
v_gene: TRBV7-9
d_gene: -
abundance: -
CDR3nt: TGTGCCAGCAGCCAAGATTCCGGGAACATGAACACTGAAGCTTTCTTT
CDR3aa: CASSQDSGNMNTEAFF

j_gene: TRBJ2-5
v_gene: TRBV27
d_gene: TRBD2
abundance: -
CDR3nt: TGTGCCAGCAGTTACGGACTAGCGGGAGGACAGACCCAGTACTTC
CDR3aa: CASSYGLAGGQTQYF

j_gene: TRBJ2-3
v_gene: TRBV15
d_gene: TRBD2
abundance: -
CDR3nt: TGTGCCACCAGCAGAGATACTAGCGGCCTCACAGATACGCAGTATTTT
CDR3aa: CATSRDTSGLTDTQYF

j_gene: TRBJ2-2
v_gene: TRBV27
d_gene: TRBD2
abundance: -
CDR3nt: TGTGCCAGCAGTTTATGGCTAGCGGGCACCGGGGAGCTGTTTTTT
CDR3aa: CASSLWLAGTGELFF

j_gene: TRBJ2-7
v_gene: TRBV11-2
d_gene: TRBD1
abundance: once
CDR3nt: TGTGCCAGCAGCTTAGGTGACAGGGCTTACGAGCAGTACTTC
CDR3aa: CASSLGDRAYEQYF

j_gene: TRBJ2-1
v_gene: TRBV9
d_gene: -
abundance: once
CDR3nt: TGTGCCAGCAGTGTAGGGCCTCGGGTGGGTGAGCAGTTCTTC
CDR3aa: CASSVGPRVGEQFF

j_gene: TRBJ2-1
v_gene: TRBV6-5
d_gene: -
abundance: -
CDR3nt: TGTGCCAGCACCACGAGCCAAGGGAATGAGCAGTTCTTC
CDR3aa: CASTTSQGNEQFF